This is a list of T cell receptor beta chains from one sample in a study of cytomegalovirus exposure and HLA in healthy donors. The protocol was immunoSEQ multiplex PCR, while the TCRdb copy is restricted to in-frame clones and leaves out a portion. This table has about 160,000 clones, more than 65% appearing once. The sample consisted of PBMCs. The receptors were sampled from a man aged 30-40 years in good health and CMV-seronegative. Both conserved end residues are part of each CDR3. The D gene is left open where the match is weak. The size entry is marked missing in some rows and otherwise reads once, few, many or a size class.

size,J,V,D,length,DNA,CDR3
-,TRBJ2-5,TRBV6-5,-,12,TGTGCCAGCAGGGGGCTCCAAGAGACCCAGTACTTC,CASRGLQETQYF
-,TRBJ1-3,TRBV2,TRBD1,14,TGTGCCAGCAGGGACAGGGCGGCCGGAAACACCATATATTTT,CASRDRAAGNTIYF
-,TRBJ2-1,TRBV11-2,TRBD1,16,TGTGCCAGCAGCTCCTTACAGGGGGGTAGCTTTTCGGAGCAGTTCTTC,CASSSLQGGSFSEQFF
-,TRBJ2-7,TRBV9,-,16,TGTGCCAGCAGCGTAGCGGCGGGAATGGGGCTCTACGAGCAGTACTTC,CASSVAAGMGLYEQYF
-,TRBJ1-5,TRBV4-1,-,15,TGCGCCAGCAGCCCCCGTGAGAGGGAGGGTCAGCCCCAGCATTTT,CASSPREREGQPQHF
few,TRBJ1-3,TRBV7-8,-,15,TGTGCCAGCAGCTTGGCGGGGCTTTCCGGAAACACCATATATTTT,CASSLAGLSGNTIYF
-,TRBJ1-5,TRBV19,TRBD1,15,TGTGCCAGCAGTCCCGGGACAGGGCGCAATCAGCCCCAGCATTTT,CASSPGTGRNQPQHF
-,TRBJ2-7,TRBV28,-,14,TGTGCCAGCAGGCCGCACGGGGGGCGGGGGGAGCAGTACTTC,CASRPHGGRGEQYF
-,TRBJ2-5,TRBV7-2,TRBD1,15,TGTGCCAGCAGCTTAGGGACAGGGTATGAGGAGACCCAGTACTTC,CASSLGTGYEETQYF
few,TRBJ2-7,TRBV18,-,16,TGTGCCAGCTCACCACCGGCCTTCGCAGGGAACTACGAGCAGTACTTC,CASSPPAFAGNYEQYF
-,TRBJ1-1,TRBV27,TRBD1,15,TGTGCCAGCAGTTCGGACAGGGGGGGGAACACTGAAGCTTTCTTT,CASSSDRGGNTEAFF
-,TRBJ1-1,TRBV2,-,14,TGTGCCAGCAGTGAAGACAGGCGGAGATCTGAAGCTTTCTTT,CASSEDRRRSEAFF
-,TRBJ1-1,TRBV4-1,-,14,TGCGCCAGCAGCCAACCCGGAGGAGACACTGAAGCTTTCTTT,CASSQPGGDTEAFF
-,TRBJ2-2,TRBV9,-,13,TGTGCCAGCAGCGTGGGAGTTACCGGGGAGCTGTTTTTT,CASSVGVTGELFF
-,TRBJ2-2,TRBV4-1,TRBD1,16,TGCGCCAGCAGCCCGTCCCAGGGGGCGAACACCGGGGAGCTGTTTTTT,CASSPSQGANTGELFF
few,TRBJ1-1,TRBV7-7,-,14,TGTGCTAGCAGCCCTCTGACAGGCGGGACTGAAGCTTTCTTT,CASSPLTGGTEAFF
-,TRBJ1-1,TRBV7-2,TRBD1,12,TGTGCCAGCAGCCTCAGGGGGCGAGAAGCTTTCTTT,CASSLRGREAFF
-,TRBJ2-5,TRBV7-9,-,14,TGTGCCAGCAGCTTCCAGGGCGGGGAAGAGACCCAGTACTTC,CASSFQGGEETQYF
-,TRBJ2-1,TRBV7-3,-,14,TGTGCCAGCAGCTTCTCCGGGAGCGGCAATGAGCAGTTCTTC,CASSFSGSGNEQFF
-,TRBJ2-7,TRBV19,-,14,TGTGCCAGTAGTTGGGCTTCAGAGAGATACGAGCAGTACTTC,CASSWASERYEQYF
once,TRBJ2-1,TRBV5-6,-,16,TGTGCCAGCAGCTCACTTTCGAGCGTCTCCTACAATGAGCAGTTCTTC,CASSSLSSVSYNEQFF
-,TRBJ2-3,TRBV15,-,15,TGTGCCACCAGCAGAGATAGTGGAGGCACAGATACGCAGTATTTT,CATSRDSGGTDTQYF
-,TRBJ1-3,TRBV28,TRBD1,14,TGTGCCAGCAGTGGGACAGGGAGAGGAAACACCATATATTTT,CASSGTGRGNTIYF
-,TRBJ2-7,TRBV9,TRBD1,14,TGTGCCAGCAGCGTTGGGACAGGGGACTTCGAGCAGTACTTC,CASSVGTGDFEQYF
-,TRBJ2-1,TRBV7-3,TRBD2,17,TGTGCCAGCAGCGTGCTTCCACCGGGACTAGAGAACAATGAGCAGTTCTTC,CASSVLPPGLENNEQFF
-,TRBJ2-3,TRBV9,-,15,TGTGCCAGCAGCGTAACCTTGCGGGGCACAGATACGCAGTATTTT,CASSVTLRGTDTQYF
once,TRBJ1-5,TRBV7-9,-,12,TGTGCCAGCAGCCGGGGGAATCAGCCCCAGCATTTT,CASSRGNQPQHF
-,TRBJ2-2,TRBV21-1,-,16,TGTGCCAGCAGCAAATGGAAAGGGGCCATAAGTGAGACGCTGTTTTTT,CASSKWKGAISETLFF